One and the same sample provided the 20 T cell receptor beta chains below, sequenced in a study of patients and donors after allogeneic stem cell transplantation. TCRdb re-called the RT-PCR reads with MiXCR, one entry per CDR3 protein. This sample has 90,000 to 120,000 distinct CDR3 sequences, with 35% to 45% found just once. The sequenced sample consisted of blood, either unsorted or a sorted T cell fraction (not recorded which). All receptors derive from a human donor who was either an allogeneic HSCT recipient or a stem cell or donor lymphocyte infusion donor (not recorded which). It is not recorded whose cells these are; they may come from a transplant donor.

The chain joins TRBV12-3 or TRBV12-4 to TRBJ1-1, with D unresolved. V was clipped by 1 base and J by 5 bases, with 11 bases between them. The CDR3 extends over 14 amino acids. The CDR3 region is CASSLVSQLTEAFF. DNA for the CDR3: TGTGCCAGCAGTTTAGTGTCCCAGCTGACTGAAGCTTTCTTT.

The chain recombines TRBV5-1 with TRBJ1-4; maybe TRBD1 (5 bases). The CDR3 is made up of 14 amino acids. With 9 bases removed from V and 3 bases from J, the gap between germline ends came to 15 bases. Germline CDR1 reads SGHRS; CDR2 reads YFSETQ. CDR3 amino acids: CATKTGGANEKLFF. The CDR3 DNA reads TGCGCCACCAAAACAGGCGGCGCTAATGAAAAACTGTTTTTT. The entire variable domain, with the rest obtained from reference TRBV5-1 and TRBJ1-4, is as follows: KAGVTQTPRYLIKTRGQQVTLSCSPISGHRSVSWYQQTPGQGLQFLFEYFSETQRNKGNFPGRFSGRQFSNSRSEMNVSTLELGDSALYLCATKTGGANEKLFFGSGTQLSVL.

The V call is TRBV7-2, the J call TRBJ2-1; D unclear. V was clipped by 1 base and J by 7 bases, with 8 bases between them. Germline loops: CDR1 SGHTA, CDR2 FQGNSA. CDR3 length: 13 amino acids. The CDR3 protein is CASSLGFKNEQFF. In nucleotides, the CDR3 is TGTGCCAGCAGCTTAGGTTTTAAAAATGAGCAGTTCTTC.

This clonotype turned up a few times. This chain connects TRBV18 to TRBJ1-2; D remains ambiguous. Trimming removed 2 bases from V and 5 bases from J, with 9 bases in between. Germline V gene data show CDR1 as KGHSH and CDR2 as LQKENI. The CDR3 loop spans 13 amino acids. The CDR3 loop is CASSPLEWYGYTF. For the CDR3, the DNA is TGTGCCAGCTCACCATTAGAGTGGTATGGCTACACCTTC.

In this sample, this clonotype turned up a few times. V usage is TRBV30 and J usage is TRBJ1-6; no clear D gene. There are 13 residues in the CDR3. Trimming removed 3 bases at V and 6 bases at J, with 9 bases between. CDR1 is GTSNPN and CDR2 is SVGIG in the germline V gene (reference sequence). The CDR3 reads CAWSMGTNSPLHF. CDR3 nucleotides: TGTGCCTGGAGCATGGGAACTAATTCACCCCTCCACTTT.

J is TRBJ2-7 and V is TRBV29-1; 8 bases map to TRBD2. Germline values: CDR1 SQVTM, CDR2 ANQGSEA. The length of the CDR3 is 15 residues. V was pared by 4 bases and J by 4 bases, with 12 bases of the junction left unmatched. The DNA of the CDR3 is TGCAGCGTTGGAGTACTAGCGGACGGGGTTTACGAGCAGTACTTC. Amino acid sequence: CSVGVLADGVYEQYF.

This sequence joins TRBV10-3 and TRBJ2-1; a weak D match, TRBD2 (6 bases). The V and J ends lost 5 bases and 0 bases respectively, with 11 bases between them. Germline CDR1 is ENHRY and CDR2 is SYGVKD. This CDR3 region has 15 residues. CDR3: CAISRDLDSYNEQFF. The CDR3 DNA reads TGTGCCATCAGTAGGGACTTGGACTCCTACAATGAGCAGTTCTTC.

The chain has TRBV5-1 and TRBJ1-1, with 8 nucleotides matching TRBD1. With 2 bases clipped from V and 4 bases from J, the junction kept 4 bases outside the gene matches. The CDR3 is 14 residues long. The germline V gene has CDR1 SGHRS and CDR2 YFSETQ. CDR3 nucleotides: TGCGCCAGCAGCTTTGCGACAGGGGTCACTGAAGCTTTCTTT. Amino acid sequence: CASSFATGVTEAFF.

V gene TRBV7-9 combines with J gene TRBJ1-4, with 8 bases aligning to TRBD1. The length of the CDR3 is 13 residues. Germline CDR1 and CDR2: SEHNR and FQNEAQ (reference sequence). The trim removed 7 bases at V and 8 bases at J, leaving 6 bases unmatched. CDR3 protein: CASMAGGQEKLFF. For the CDR3, the DNA is TGTGCCAGCATGGCAGGGGGCCAGGAAAAACTGTTTTTT.

This sequence joins TRBV24-1 and TRBJ1-3; TRBD1 agrees at 7 bases. V was pared by 4 bases and J by 0 bases, with 5 bases of the junction left unmatched. There are 16 residues in the CDR3. Germline V gene data show CDR1 as KGHDR and CDR2 as SFDVKD. CDR3 amino acids: CATSDGGQSSGNTIYF. DNA of the CDR3: TGTGCCACCAGTGACGGGGGACAGAGCTCTGGAAACACCATATATTTT.

The chain combines TRBV5-1 with TRBJ2-1, with TRBD2 identical over 14 bases. The junction had 4 bases not matched to a gene; V was cut back by 5 bases and J by 0 bases. This CDR3 spans 17 amino acids. Germline lookup yields CDR1 SGHRS and CDR2 YFSETQ. The CDR3 sequence is CASSWGLAGASYNEQFF. CDR3 nucleotide sequence: TGCGCCAGCAGTTGGGGACTAGCGGGAGCCTCCTACAATGAGCAGTTCTTC.

A few counts support this clonotype. The chain recombines TRBV12-3 or TRBV12-4 with TRBJ1-5; 10 bases match TRBD1. The CDR3 consists of 19 residues. Trimming at V came to 4 bases and at J to 3 bases, leaving 15 bases not matched to a gene. Written as DNA, the CDR3 is TGTGCCAGCAGTTCCCGCTTCTTGGACAGGGGGAGCAACAATCAGCCCCAGCATTTT. It codes for CASSSRFLDRGSNNQPQHF.

In this sample, this clonotype turned up a few times. This chain joins TRBV5-1 and TRBJ1-4, with a possible D match to TRBD1 (5 bases). The CDR3 extends over 16 amino acids. From germline, CDR1 is SGHRS and CDR2 YFSETQ. V lost 4 bases and J 0 bases, leaving 13 bases between the germline ends. CDR3 DNA: TGCGCCAGCAGCCCCCCACAGGACACAACTAATGAAAAACTGTTTTTT. Translated: CASSPPQDTTNEKLFF.

This clonotype was counted only a few times. J is TRBJ1-6 and V is TRBV12-3 or TRBV12-4; possibly TRBD1 for D (6 bases). This CDR3 is 12 amino acids long. Trimming shortened V by 6 bases and J by 9 bases, and 9 bases separated the two germline ends. The CDR3 protein is CASSDRSSPLHF. The CDR3 DNA follows: TGTGCCAGCAGCGACAGGAGTTCACCCCTCCACTTT.

V gene TRBV29-1 combines with J gene TRBJ2-1, with D possibly TRBD2 on 5 matching bases. Trimming took off 8 bases at V and 5 bases at J, with 19 bases between the two ends. The CDR3 runs 14 residues. Germline CDR1 is SQVTM and CDR2 is ANQGSEA. The chain's CDR3 is CSSAAGVVNNEQFF. The DNA for the CDR3 is TGCAGCTCGGCGGCCGGGGTGGTAAACAATGAGCAGTTCTTC.

This chain joins TRBV20-1 and TRBJ1-1; no firm D call. This CDR3 comprises 11 residues. The V gene's germline CDR1 is DFQATT and CDR2 SNEGSKA (reference sequence). V was shortened by 5 bases and J by 2 bases, with 6 bases between the two germline ends. The CDR3 bases are TGCAGTGCTCTCCAAAACACTGAAGCTTTCTTT. Its translation is CSALQNTEAFF.

This clonotype occurred once. V is TRBV4-3 and J is TRBJ2-2; no definite D call. Germline V gene lookup returns CDR1 LGHNA and CDR2 YSLEER. The V gene lost 4 bases and the J gene lost 1 base, with 7 bases spanning the gap. This CDR3 is built from 14 residues. CDR3 bases: TGCGCCAGCAGCCGAACCGGGAACACCGGGGAGCTGTTTTTT. Translated, it gives CASSRTGNTGELFF.

This clonotype showed up just a few times. V usage is TRBV18 and J usage is TRBJ1-2; D might be TRBD1 (5 bases). Germline CDR1 and CDR2: KGHSH and LQKENI. The CDR3 extends over 13 amino acids. Deletions cut 6 bases from V and 3 bases from J, with 11 bases between. CDR3 loop: CASSPGTDYGYTF. The CDR3, as DNA: TGTGCCAGCTCGCCCGGGACGGACTATGGCTACACCTTC.

The rearrangement links TRBV7-2 to TRBJ1-5; perhaps TRBD1 as D (5 bases). CDR3 length equals 15 residues. With 1 base removed from V and 11 bases from J, the gap between germline ends came to 18 bases. Per germline, CDR1 SGHTA and CDR2 FQGNSA. For the CDR3, the DNA is TGTGCCAGCAGCTTAGTAAGTGGGGGATCGGAGGCCCAGCATTTT. As protein: CASSLVSGGSEAQHF.

The table lists this clonotype with a few counts. The chain uses TRBV3-1 and TRBJ2-5; D uncertain. The CDR3 is 14 amino acids. Looked up from germline, CDR1 is LGHDT and CDR2 is YNNKEL (reference sequence). Trimming removed 3 bases from V and 1 base from J, with 9 bases in between. The CDR3 sequence is CASSQGDFQETQYF. The CDR3 DNA follows: TGTGCCAGCAGCCAGGGCGACTTCCAAGAGACCCAGTACTTC.